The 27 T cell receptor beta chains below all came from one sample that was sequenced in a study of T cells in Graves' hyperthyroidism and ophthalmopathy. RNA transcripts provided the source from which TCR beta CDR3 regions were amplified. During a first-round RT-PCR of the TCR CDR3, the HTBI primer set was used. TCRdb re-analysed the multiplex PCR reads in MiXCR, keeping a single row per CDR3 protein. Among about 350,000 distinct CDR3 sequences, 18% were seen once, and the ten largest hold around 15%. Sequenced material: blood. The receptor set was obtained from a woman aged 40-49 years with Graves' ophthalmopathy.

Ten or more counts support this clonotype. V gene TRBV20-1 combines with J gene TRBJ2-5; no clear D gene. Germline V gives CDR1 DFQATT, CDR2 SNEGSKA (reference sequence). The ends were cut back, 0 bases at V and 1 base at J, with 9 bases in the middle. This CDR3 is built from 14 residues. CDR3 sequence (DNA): TGCAGTGCTAGAGATACACGGATCCAAGAGACCCAGTACTTC. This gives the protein CSARDTRIQETQYF.

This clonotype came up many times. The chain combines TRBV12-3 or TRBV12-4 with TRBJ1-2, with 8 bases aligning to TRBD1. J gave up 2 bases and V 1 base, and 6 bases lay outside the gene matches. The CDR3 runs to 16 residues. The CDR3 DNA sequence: TGTGCCAGCAGTTTAGGGACAGGGACTTCCAACTATGGCTACACCTTC. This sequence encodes CASSLGTGTSNYGYTF.

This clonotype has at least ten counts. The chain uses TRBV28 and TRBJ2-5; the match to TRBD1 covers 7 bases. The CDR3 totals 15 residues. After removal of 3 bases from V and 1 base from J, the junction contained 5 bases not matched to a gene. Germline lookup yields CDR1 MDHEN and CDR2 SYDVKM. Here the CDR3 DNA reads TGTGCCAGCAGTTTTGACAGGGTCCTCCAAGAGACCCAGTACTTC. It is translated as CASSFDRVLQETQYF.

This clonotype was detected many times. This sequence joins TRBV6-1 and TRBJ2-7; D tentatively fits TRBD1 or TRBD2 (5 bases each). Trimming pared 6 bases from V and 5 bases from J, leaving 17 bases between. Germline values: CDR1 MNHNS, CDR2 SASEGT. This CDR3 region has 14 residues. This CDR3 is CASSRDPRRHEQYF. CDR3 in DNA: TGTGCCAGCAGCCGGGACCCCCGGAGACACGAGCAGTACTTC.

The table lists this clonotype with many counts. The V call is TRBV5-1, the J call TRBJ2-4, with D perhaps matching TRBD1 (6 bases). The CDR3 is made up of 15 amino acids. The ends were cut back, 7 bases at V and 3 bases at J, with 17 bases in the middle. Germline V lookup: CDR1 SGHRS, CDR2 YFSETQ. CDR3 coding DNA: TGCGCCAGCGTCTCCCGGACAGTTTTCAAAAACATTCAGTACTTC. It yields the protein CASVSRTVFKNIQYF.

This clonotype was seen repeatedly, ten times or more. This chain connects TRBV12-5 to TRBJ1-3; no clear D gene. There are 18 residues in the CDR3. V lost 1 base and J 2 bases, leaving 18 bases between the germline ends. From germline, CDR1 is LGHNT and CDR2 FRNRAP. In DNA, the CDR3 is TGTGCTAGTGGTTTGGAAAAACGCTACAGTGGGCCTGGAAACACCATATATTTT. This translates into CASGLEKRYSGPGNTIYF.

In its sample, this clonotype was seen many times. CDR3 protein: CAWSVRGHYSYEQYF. The DNA of the CDR3 is TGTGCCTGGAGTGTCAGGGGGCATTACTCCTACGAGCAGTACTTC. This chain joins TRBV30 and TRBJ2-7; 8 bases are shared with TRBD1. Trimming at V came to 0 bases and at J to 0 bases, leaving 4 bases not matched to a gene. Germline lookup yields CDR1 GTSNPN and CDR2 SVGIG (reference sequence). The CDR3 has 15 amino acids.

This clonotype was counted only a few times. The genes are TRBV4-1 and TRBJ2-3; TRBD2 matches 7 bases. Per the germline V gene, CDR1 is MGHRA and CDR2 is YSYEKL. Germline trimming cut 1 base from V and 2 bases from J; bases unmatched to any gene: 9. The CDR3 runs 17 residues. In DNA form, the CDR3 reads TGCGCCAGCAGCCAAGTCGACGCGGGAGTTCTCACAGATACGCAGTATTTT. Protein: CASSQVDAGVLTDTQYF.

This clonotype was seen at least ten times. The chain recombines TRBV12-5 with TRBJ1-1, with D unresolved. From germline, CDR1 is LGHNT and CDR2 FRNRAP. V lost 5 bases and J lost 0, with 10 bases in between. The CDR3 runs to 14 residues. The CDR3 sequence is CASGPDPLNTEAFF. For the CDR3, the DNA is TGTGCTAGTGGTCCGGACCCACTGAACACTGAAGCTTTCTTT.

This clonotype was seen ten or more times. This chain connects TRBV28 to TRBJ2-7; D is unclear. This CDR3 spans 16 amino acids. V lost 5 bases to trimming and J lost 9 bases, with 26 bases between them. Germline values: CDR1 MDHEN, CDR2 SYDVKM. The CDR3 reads CASSPPRTSRWTAQYF. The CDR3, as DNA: TGTGCCAGCAGTCCCCCCAGGACGTCTAGATGGACCGCGCAGTACTTC.

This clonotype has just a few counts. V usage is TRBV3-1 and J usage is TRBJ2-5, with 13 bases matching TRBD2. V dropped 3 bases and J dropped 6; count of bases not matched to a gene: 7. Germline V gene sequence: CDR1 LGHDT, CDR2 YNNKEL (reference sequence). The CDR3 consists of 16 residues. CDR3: CASSHRGLAGVKTQYF. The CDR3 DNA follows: TGTGCCAGCAGCCACCGAGGACTAGCGGGAGTCAAGACCCAGTACTTC.

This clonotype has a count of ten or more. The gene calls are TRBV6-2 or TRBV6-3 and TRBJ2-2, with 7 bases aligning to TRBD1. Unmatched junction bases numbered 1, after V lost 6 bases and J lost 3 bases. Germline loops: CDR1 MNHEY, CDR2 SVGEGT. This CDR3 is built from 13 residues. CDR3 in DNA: TGTGCCAGCAGGACAGGGTACACCGGGGAGCTGTTTTTT. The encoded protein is CASRTGYTGELFF.

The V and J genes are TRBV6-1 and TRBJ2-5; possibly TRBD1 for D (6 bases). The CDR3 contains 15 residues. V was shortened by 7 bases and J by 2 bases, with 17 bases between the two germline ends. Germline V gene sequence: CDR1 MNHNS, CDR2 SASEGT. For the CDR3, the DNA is TGTGCCAGCACCAGAGAAAGGACAGCACAAGAGACCCAGTACTTC. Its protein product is CASTRERTAQETQYF.

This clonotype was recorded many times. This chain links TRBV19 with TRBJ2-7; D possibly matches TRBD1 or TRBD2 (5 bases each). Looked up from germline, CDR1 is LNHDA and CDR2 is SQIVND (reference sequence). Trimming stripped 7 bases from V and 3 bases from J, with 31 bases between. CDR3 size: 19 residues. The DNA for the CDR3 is TGTGCCAGTACCATCCTGGAACCAGGGCTACGTACGGGGCACTACGAGCAGTACTTC. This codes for CASTILEPGLRTGHYEQYF.

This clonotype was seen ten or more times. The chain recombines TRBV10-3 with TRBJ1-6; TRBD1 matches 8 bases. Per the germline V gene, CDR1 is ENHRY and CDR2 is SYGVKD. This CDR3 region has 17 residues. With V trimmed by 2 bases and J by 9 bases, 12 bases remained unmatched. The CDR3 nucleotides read TGTGCCATCAGTGAGCCAAATAGGACAGGGAAGCGTTCACCCCTCCACTTT. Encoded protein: CAISEPNRTGKRSPLHF.

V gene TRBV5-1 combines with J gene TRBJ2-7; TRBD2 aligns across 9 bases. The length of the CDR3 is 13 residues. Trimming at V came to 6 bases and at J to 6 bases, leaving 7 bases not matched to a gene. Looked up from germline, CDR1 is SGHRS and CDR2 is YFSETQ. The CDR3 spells CASTIAGGGEQYF. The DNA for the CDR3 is TGCGCCAGCACTATCGCGGGGGGGGGCGAGCAGTACTTC.

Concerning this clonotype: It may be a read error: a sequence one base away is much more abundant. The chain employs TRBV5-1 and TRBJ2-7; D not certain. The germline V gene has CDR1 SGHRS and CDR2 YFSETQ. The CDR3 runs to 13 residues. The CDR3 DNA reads TGCGCCAGCAGCACCCCTCCCTCCTACGAGCGGTACTTC. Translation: CASSTPPSYERYF.

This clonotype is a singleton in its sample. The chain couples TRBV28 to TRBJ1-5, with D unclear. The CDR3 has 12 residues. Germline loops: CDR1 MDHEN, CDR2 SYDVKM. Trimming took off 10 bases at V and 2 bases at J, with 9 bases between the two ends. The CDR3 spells CATVVGNQPQHF. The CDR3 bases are TGTGCCACCGTAGTGGGCAATCAGCCCCAGCATTTT.

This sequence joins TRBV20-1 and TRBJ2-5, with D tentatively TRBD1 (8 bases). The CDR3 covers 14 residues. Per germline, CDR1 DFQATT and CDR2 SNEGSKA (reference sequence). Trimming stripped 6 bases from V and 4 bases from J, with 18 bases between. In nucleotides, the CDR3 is TGCAGTGCCACCCGGACAGGGAGGGGAGAGACCCAGTACTTC. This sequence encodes CSATRTGRGETQYF.

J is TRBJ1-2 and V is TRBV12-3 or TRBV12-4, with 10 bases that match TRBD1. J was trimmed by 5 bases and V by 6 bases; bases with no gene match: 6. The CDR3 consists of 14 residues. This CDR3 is CASSRTGGMYGYTF. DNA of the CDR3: TGTGCCAGCAGCCGGACAGGGGGAATGTATGGCTACACCTTC.

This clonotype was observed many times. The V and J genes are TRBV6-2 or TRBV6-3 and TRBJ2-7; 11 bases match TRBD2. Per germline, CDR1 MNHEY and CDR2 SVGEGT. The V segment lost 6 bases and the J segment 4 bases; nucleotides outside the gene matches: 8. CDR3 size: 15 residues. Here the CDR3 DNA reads TGTGCCAGCAGACCCGGACTAGCGGGCCCTTACGAGCAGTACTTC. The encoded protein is CASRPGLAGPYEQYF.

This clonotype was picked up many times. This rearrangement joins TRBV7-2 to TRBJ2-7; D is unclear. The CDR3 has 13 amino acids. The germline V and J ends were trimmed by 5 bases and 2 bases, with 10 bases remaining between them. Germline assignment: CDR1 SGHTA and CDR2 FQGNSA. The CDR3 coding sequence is TGTGCCAGCAGCCCCGTGCTGGCCTACGAGCAGTACTTC. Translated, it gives CASSPVLAYEQYF.

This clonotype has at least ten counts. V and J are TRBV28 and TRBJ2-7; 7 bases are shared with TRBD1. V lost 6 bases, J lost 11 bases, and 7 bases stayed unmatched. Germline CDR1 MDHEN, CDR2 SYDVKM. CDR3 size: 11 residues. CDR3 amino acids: CASSKGQEKYF. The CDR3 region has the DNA TGTGCCAGCAGCAAAGGACAGGAAAAGTACTTC.

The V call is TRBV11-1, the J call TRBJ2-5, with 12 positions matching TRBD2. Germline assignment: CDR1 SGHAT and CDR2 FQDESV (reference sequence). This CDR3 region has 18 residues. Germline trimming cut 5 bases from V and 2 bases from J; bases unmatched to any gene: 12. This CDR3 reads CASSLDPQTSGRQETQYF. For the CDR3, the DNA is TGTGCCAGCAGCCTCGACCCCCAGACTAGCGGGAGACAAGAGACCCAGTACTTC.

The CDR3 DNA sequence: TGTGCCAGCAGGGACCGGACTAGCGGGAGGTACGAGCAGTACTTC. It encodes CASRDRTSGRYEQYF. This chain joins TRBV12-3 or TRBV12-4 and TRBJ2-7, with 14 bases fitting TRBD2. V was pared by 6 bases and J by 4 bases, with 5 bases of the junction left unmatched. The CDR3 loop spans 15 amino acids.

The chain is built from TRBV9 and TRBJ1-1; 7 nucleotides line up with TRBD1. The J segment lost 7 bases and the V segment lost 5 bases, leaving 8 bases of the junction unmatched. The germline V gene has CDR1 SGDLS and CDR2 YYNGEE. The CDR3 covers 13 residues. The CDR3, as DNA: TGTGCCAGCAGAACCCGACAGGGCCTTGAAGCTTTCTTT. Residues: CASRTRQGLEAFF. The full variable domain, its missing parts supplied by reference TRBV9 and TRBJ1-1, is DSGVTQTPKHLITATGQRVTLRCSPRSGDLSVYWYQQSLDQGLQFLIQYYNGEERAKGNILERFSAQQFPDLHSELNLSSLELGDSALYFCASRTRQGLEAFFGQGTRLTVV.

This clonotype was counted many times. CDR3 bases: TGTGCCAGCAGGTTGGGGACAGCGAACACCGGGGAGCTGTTTTTT. It specifies CASRLGTANTGELFF. J is TRBJ2-2 and V is TRBV7-3, with 7 bases fitting TRBD1. The CDR3 has 15 residues. Germline V CDR1 and CDR2: SGHTA, FQGTGA. V lost 6 bases and J lost 0; bases outside the gene matches: 4.